The sequence of this T cell receptor (beta chain) was determined in a study of blood T cell repertoires in COVID-19 (dated by TCRdb to between 2020 and 2021). Concerning the study at large: Samples from collaborators originated in the United States, Italy and Spain and spanned both the acute and convalescent phases of COVID-19. Where available, HLA class I and class II types were taken from metadata supplied by the sample provider and were not determined by assay-based typing. The material from the prospective study consisted of cDNA or gDNA derived from T cells, B-cell-depleted T cells, or PBMCs. The repertoires were released in a freely available public database intended as a resource for research on the immune response to SARS-CoV-2. Nearly every sample came with metadata listing a de-identified subject ID, COVID-19 status, age in years and sex. The dataset comprised deeply sampled blood TCRbeta repertoires from subjects exposed to, actively infected with, or recovered from COVID-19. Samples came from the ongoing ImmuneRACE study (first 160 participants) plus 1,254 subjects from 6 global collaborators. What the study reported, not specific to this receptor: The amount of clinical and demographic metadata varied by source and participant and was provided uncurated.

A distance of 13 bases separates the germline ends of V and J, which lose 4 bases and 0 bases respectively. The CDR3 contains 16 residues, cysteine and phenylalanine counted. Left in the record is the CDR3 DNA by itself, 48 bases read in frame from the first base. CDR1 and CDR2, per the germline V gene, are MNHEY and SVGAGI. Whole blood was collected in K2EDTA tubes by collaborating institutions according to the institutions' own protocols. Collaborator samples were shipped for TCRbeta analysis as frozen whole blood, isolated PBMCs, or DNA extracted from either sample type. As concerns this clone: What antigen it recognizes has not been identified. The record has no base qualities; no much larger clone is one base away.

TCRbeta CDR3 regions were amplified from genomic DNA using the immunoSEQ Assay, a bias-controlled multiplex PCR. The source study handled its data this way. The number of nucleated cells in each sample was estimated from the amplification of reference gene primers within the assay. To quantify the absolute abundance of each unique TCRbeta CDR3 rearrangement, sequence reads were collapsed and filtered. For each sample, productive Simpson clonality was calculated as the square root of Simpson's diversity index over productive rearrangements. TCRdb limited this immuneACCESS table to in-frame rearrangements with V and J called. A share of clones is missing; checked studies link under half to unresolved V genes, and the rest is unexplained. The V and J calls and clone size were taken over from that table, and D and trimming were inferred from the DNA. This sample has roughly 70,000 clones in its table, and about 91% of those were observed once. The top ten clonotypes cover about an eighth of the sample.

This chain is built from TRBV6-5 and TRBJ2-1; the D gene is possibly TRBD2, with 6 bases matching. What was sequenced was peripheral blood. This clonotype was sampled from a human donor with active COVID-19. The donor label of this sample is uncertain. The CDR3 protein: CASSSRAGRSYNEQFF. The DNA is TGTGCCAGCAGTTCTAGAGCGGGTCGCTCCTACAATGAGCAGTTCTTC.